This T cell receptor (beta chain) was identified during a study of control samples from healthy donors and cancer patients. Sequencing was performed with immunoSEQ multiplex PCR; in TCRdb, only in-frame clones are kept and a portion is missing. This table has about 77,000 clones, around 92% appearing once. After removal of 0 bases from V and 8 bases from J, the junction contained 6 bases not matched to a gene. CDR1 and CDR2 from the germline V gene are WNHNN and SYGVQD (reference sequence). The CDR3 contains 15 residues. Sequenced material: blood. The receptor comes from a woman aged 60 to 75 in good health. The chain is built from TRBV10-1 and TRBJ1-4; 7 nucleotides match TRBD1. The DNA of the CDR3 is TGCGCCAGCAGTGAGTCGGCGGAGGGGGCGGAAAAACTGTTTTTT. Translated: CASSESAEGAEKLFF.